This T cell receptor beta chain appears in the sequencing data of a study of blood T cell repertoires in COVID-19. Across the study: T cells, B-cell-depleted T cells, or PBMCs supplied cDNA or gDNA.

Repertoires were generated with immunoSEQ multiplex PCR, while TCRdb's copy carries only in-frame clones and drops some. This table has hundreds of thousands of clones, around 87% appearing once. The CDR3 covers 13 residues. Germline V gives CDR1 SQVTM, CDR2 ANQGSEA. Trimming left V 4 bases short and J 2 bases short, with 11 bases between. The TCR comes from a woman aged 18-30 years with acute COVID-19. V usage is TRBV29-1 and J usage is TRBJ1-1; no reliable D call. Material for sequencing was PBMCs or T cells enriched from blood (not recorded which). CDR3 nucleotide sequence: TGCAGCGTTGGGGTCGGGGTAAACACTGAAGCTTTCTTT. Its translation: CSVGVGVNTEAFF.